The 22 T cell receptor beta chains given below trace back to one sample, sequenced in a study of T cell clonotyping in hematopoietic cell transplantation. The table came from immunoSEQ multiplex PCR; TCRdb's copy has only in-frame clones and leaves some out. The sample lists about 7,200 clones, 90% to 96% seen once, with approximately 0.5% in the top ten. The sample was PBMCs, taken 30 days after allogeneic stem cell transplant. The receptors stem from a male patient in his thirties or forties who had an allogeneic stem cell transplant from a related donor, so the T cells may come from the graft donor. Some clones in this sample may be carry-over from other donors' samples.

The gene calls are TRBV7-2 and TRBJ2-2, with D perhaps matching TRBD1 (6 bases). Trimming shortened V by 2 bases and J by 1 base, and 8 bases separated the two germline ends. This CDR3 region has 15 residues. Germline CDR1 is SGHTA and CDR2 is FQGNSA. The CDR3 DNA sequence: TGTGCCAGCAGCTTATGGACAGAGAACACCGGGGAGCTGTTTTTT. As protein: CASSLWTENTGELFF.

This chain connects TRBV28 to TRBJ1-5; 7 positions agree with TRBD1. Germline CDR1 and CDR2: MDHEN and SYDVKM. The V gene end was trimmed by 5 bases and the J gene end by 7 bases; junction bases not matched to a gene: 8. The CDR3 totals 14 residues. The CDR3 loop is CASSLQGRKQPQHF. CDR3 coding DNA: TGTGCCAGCAGTCTACAGGGGAGGAAACAGCCCCAGCATTTT.

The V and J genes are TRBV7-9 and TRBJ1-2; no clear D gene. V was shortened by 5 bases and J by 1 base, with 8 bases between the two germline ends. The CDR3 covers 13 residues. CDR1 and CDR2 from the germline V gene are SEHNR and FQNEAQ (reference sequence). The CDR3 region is CASSPSSNYGYTF. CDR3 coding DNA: TGTGCCAGCAGCCCCAGCAGTAACTATGGCTACACCTTC.

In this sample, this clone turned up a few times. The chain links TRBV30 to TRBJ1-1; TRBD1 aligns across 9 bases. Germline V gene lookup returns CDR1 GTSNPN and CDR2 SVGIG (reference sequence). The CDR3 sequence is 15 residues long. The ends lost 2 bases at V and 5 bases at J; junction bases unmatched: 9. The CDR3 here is CAWSRGQGRGTEAFF. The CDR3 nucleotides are TGTGCCTGGAGTAGGGGACAGGGAAGGGGAACTGAAGCTTTCTTT.

CDR3 sequence (DNA): TGTGCCAGTAGTATAGGGACTGAAGCTTTCTTT. Residues: CASSIGTEAFF. The V and J genes are TRBV19 and TRBJ1-1; D ambiguous. The CDR3 consists of 11 residues. Germline lookup yields CDR1 LNHDA and CDR2 SQIVND (reference sequence). With 1 base removed from V and 5 bases from J, the gap between germline ends came to 2 bases.

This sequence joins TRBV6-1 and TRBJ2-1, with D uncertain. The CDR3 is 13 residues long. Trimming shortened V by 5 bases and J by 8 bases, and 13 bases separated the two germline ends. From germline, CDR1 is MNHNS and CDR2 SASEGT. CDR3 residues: CASSSRLNHEQFF. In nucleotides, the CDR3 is TGTGCCAGCAGTTCCCGACTGAACCATGAGCAGTTCTTC.

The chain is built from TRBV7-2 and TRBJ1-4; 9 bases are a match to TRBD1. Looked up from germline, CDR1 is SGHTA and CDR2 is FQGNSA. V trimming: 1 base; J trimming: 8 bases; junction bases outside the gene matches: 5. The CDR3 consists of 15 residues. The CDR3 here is CASSLGNRGQEKLFF. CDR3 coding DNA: TGTGCCAGCAGCTTAGGTAACAGGGGGCAAGAAAAACTGTTTTTT. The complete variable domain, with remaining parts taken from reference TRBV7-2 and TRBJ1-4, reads GAGVSQSPSNKVTEKGKDVELRCDPISGHTALYWYRQSLGQGLEFLIYFQGNSAPDKSGLPSDRFSAERTGGSVSTLTIQRTQQEDSAVYLCASSLGNRGQEKLFFGSGTQLSVL.

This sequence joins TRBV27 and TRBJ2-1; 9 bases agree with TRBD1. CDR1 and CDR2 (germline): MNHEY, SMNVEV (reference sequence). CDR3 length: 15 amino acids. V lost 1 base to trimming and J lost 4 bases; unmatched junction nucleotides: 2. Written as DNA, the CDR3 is TGTGCCAGCAGTTTATACAGGGGGCTTTACAATGAGCAGTTCTTC. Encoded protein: CASSLYRGLYNEQFF.

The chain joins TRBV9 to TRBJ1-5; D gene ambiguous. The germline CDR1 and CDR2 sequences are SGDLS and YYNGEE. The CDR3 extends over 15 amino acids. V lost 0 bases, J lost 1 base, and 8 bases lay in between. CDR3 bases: TGTGCCAGCAGCGTAGGACTTTGGAGCAATCAGCCCCAGCATTTT. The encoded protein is CASSVGLWSNQPQHF.

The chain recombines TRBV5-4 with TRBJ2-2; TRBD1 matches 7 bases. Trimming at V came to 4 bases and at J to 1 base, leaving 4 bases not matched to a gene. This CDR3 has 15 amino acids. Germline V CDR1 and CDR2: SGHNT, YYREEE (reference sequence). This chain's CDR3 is CASSRGTENTGELFF. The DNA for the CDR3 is TGTGCCAGCAGCCGAGGGACAGAGAACACCGGGGAGCTGTTTTTT.

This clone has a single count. CDR3 DNA sequence: TGCGCCAGCAGCACGGACAGCATAAACACTGAAGCTTTCTTT. Translating gives CASSTDSINTEAFF. The chain combines TRBV5-1 with TRBJ1-1; a weak D match, TRBD1 (6 bases). V lost 4 bases and J 2 bases, leaving 12 bases between the germline ends. CDR1 is SGHRS, CDR2 YFSETQ, per germline. CDR3 length: 14 amino acids.

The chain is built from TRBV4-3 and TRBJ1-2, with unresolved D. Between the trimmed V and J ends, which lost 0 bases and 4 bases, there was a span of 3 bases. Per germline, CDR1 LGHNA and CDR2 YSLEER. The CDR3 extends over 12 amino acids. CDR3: CASSQDTYGYTF. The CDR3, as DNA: TGCGCCAGCAGCCAAGATACCTATGGCTACACCTTC.

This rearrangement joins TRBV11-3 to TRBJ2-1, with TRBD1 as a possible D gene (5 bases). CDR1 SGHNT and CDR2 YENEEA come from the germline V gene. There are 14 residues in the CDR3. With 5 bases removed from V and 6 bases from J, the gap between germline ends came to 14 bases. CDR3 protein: CASSLPVGRNEQFF. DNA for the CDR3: TGTGCCAGCAGCCTACCGGTGGGGCGCAATGAGCAGTTCTTC.

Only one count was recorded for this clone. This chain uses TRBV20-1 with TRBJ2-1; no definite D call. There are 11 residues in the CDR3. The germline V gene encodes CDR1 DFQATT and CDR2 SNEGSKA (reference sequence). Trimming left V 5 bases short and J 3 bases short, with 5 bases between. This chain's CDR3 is CSAASYNEQFF. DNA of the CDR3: TGCAGTGCTGCGAGCTACAATGAGCAGTTCTTC.

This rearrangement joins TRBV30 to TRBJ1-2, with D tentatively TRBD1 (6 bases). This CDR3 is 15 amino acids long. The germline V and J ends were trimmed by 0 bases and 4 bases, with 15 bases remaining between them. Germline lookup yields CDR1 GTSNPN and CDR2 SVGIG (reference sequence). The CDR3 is CAWSVLGGGAYGYTF. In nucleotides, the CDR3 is TGTGCCTGGAGTGTACTAGGAGGGGGTGCCTATGGCTACACCTTC.

Here the CDR3 DNA reads TGTGCCAGTAATCTACCGGGGAATTCACCCCTCCACTTT. Translated: CASNLPGNSPLHF. This chain joins TRBV19 and TRBJ1-6; no definite D call. The CDR3 contains 13 residues. Germline values: CDR1 LNHDA, CDR2 SQIVND (reference sequence). Trimming removed 7 bases from V and 7 bases from J, with 11 bases in between.

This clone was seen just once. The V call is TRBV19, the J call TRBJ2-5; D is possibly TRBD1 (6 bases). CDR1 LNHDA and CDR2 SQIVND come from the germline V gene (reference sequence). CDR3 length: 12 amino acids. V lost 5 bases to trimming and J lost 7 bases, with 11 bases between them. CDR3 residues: CASSEGVGTQYF. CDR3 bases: TGTGCCAGTAGTGAGGGGGTAGGGACCCAGTACTTC. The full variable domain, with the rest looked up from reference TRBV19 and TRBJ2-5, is DGGITQSPKYLFRKEGQNVTLSCEQNLNHDAMYWYRQDPGQGLRLIYYSQIVNDFQKGDIAEGYSVSREKKESFPLTVTSAQKNPTAFYLCASSEGVGTQYFGPGTRLLVL.

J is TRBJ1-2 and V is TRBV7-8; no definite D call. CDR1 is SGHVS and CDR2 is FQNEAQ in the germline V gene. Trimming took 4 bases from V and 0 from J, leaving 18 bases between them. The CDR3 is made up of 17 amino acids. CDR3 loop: CASSSIRQRVSNYGYTF. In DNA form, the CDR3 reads TGTGCCAGCAGCTCAATCAGGCAGAGGGTATCTAACTATGGCTACACCTTC.

Here the CDR3 reads CASLQENGNTGELFF. The CDR3 DNA is TGTGCCAGCCTACAGGAAAACGGAAACACCGGGGAGCTGTTTTTT. The rearrangement joins TRBV6-6 to TRBJ2-2; weak D call: TRBD1 (5 bases). V lost 8 bases and J 2 bases, leaving 15 bases between the germline ends. Germline V gene data show CDR1 as MNHNY and CDR2 as SVGAGI (reference sequence). CDR3 length equals 15 residues.

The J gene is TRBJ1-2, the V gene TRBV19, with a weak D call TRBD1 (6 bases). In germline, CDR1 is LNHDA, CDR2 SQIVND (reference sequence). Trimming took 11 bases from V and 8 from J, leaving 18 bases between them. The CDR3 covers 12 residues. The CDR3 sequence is CAAGDRPRGYTF. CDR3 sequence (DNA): TGTGCCGCCGGAGACAGGCCCAGAGGCTACACCTTC.

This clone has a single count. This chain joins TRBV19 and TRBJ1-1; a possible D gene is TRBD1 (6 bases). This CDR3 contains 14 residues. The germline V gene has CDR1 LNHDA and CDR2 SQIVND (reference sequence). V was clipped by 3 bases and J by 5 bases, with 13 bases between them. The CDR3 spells CASSMGRGGTEAFF. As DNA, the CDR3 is TGTGCCAGTAGTATGGGCAGGGGTGGGACTGAAGCTTTCTTT.

CDR3 sequence (DNA): TGTGCCAGCAGGACAGATTCTAACTATGGCTACACCTTC. Translation gives CASRTDSNYGYTF. The chain recombines TRBV6-6 with TRBJ1-2, with a possible D match to TRBD1 (5 bases). CDR1 is MNHNY, CDR2 SVGAGI, per germline (reference sequence). V lost 6 bases and J 0 bases, leaving 8 bases between the germline ends. The CDR3 runs to 13 residues.